This T cell receptor (beta chain) stems from a study of identical twins. The germline V gene encodes CDR1 SEHNR and CDR2 FQNEAQ (reference sequence). The CDR3 has 13 residues. Note on this clonotype: One end of the junction is discordant with germline, which a read error may explain.

TCRdb reprocessed the 5' RACE reads via MiXCR and lists one record per CDR3 protein. Counted here are 1.5 million to 2 million distinct CDR3 sequences, about 32% occurring once; the ten biggest clones make up approximately 0.25%. The V call is TRBV7-9, the J call TRBJ2-7; D is unresolved. Input material: cord blood. The clonotype was recovered from a newborn girl in good health. The CDR3 is CAGSLRNSYEQYF. The CDR3 region has the DNA TGTGCCGGCAGCTTGAGAAACTCCTACGAGCAGTACTTC. The full variable domain, in which reference TRBV7-9 and TRBJ2-7 provide the parts outside the CDR3, is DTGVSQNPRHKITKRGQNVTFRCDPISEHNRLYWYRQTLGQGPEFLTYFQNEAQLEKSRLLSDRFSAERPKGSFSTLEIQRTEQGDSAMYLCAGSLRNSYEQYFGPGTRLTVT.